A single sample gave rise to the 23 T cell receptor beta chains below, sequenced in a study of blood T cell repertoires in COVID-19. Profiled with immunoSEQ multiplex PCR; TCRdb holds only in-frame clones, not every one. The sample yields 130,000 to 150,000 clones, 81% seen once. The specimen sequenced was peripheral blood. These receptors were collected from a human donor with acute or convalescent COVID-19. The donor label of this sample is uncertain.

This clone is a singleton in its sample. The chain carries TRBV7-9 and TRBJ2-5, with D possibly matching TRBD1 (5 bases). CDR3 length: 15 residues. CDR1 is SEHNR and CDR2 is FQNEAQ in the germline V gene (reference sequence). The V gene lost 0 bases and the J gene lost 1 base, with 9 bases spanning the gap. CDR3 amino acids: CASSLAETVQETQYF. CDR3 sequence (DNA): TGTGCCAGCAGCTTAGCGGAGACAGTCCAAGAGACCCAGTACTTC.

For the CDR3, the DNA is TGTGCCAGCAGCTACGGGACTAGCGGGGGGTACGAGCAGTACTTC. It translates to CASSYGTSGGYEQYF. This rearrangement joins TRBV7-2 to TRBJ2-7; TRBD2 matches 15 bases. Trimming at V came to 4 bases and at J to 4 bases, leaving 2 bases not matched to a gene. CDR3 size: 15 residues. CDR1 SGHTA and CDR2 FQGNSA come from the germline V gene.

This clone was seen just once. This rearrangement joins TRBV27 to TRBJ1-5; D may be TRBD1 (5 bases). The V end lost 5 bases, the J end lost 8 bases, and 25 bases lay between the germline ends. The CDR3 extends over 17 amino acids. The V gene's germline CDR1 is MNHEY and CDR2 SMNVEV (reference sequence). CDR3 in amino acids: CASSPGYSLLRDEPQHF. The DNA for the CDR3 is TGTGCCAGCAGTCCGGGTTACAGCCTCCTCAGGGATGAGCCCCAGCATTTT.

This clone turned up a few times. The chain recombines TRBV6-5 with TRBJ1-6; D might be TRBD1 (6 bases). The germline V gene has CDR1 MNHEY and CDR2 SVGAGI. Trimming shortened V by 1 base and J by 6 bases, and 13 bases separated the two germline ends. CDR3 length: 16 residues. CDR3 nucleotides: TGTGCCAGCAGTTACTTCCAGGGGACCCTTAATTCACCCCTCCACTTT. Translation: CASSYFQGTLNSPLHF.

V usage is TRBV11-1 and J usage is TRBJ1-2; possible D gene TRBD1, 5 bases. Germline V gene lookup returns CDR1 SGHAT and CDR2 FQDESV (reference sequence). Trimming left V 7 bases short and J 3 bases short, with 15 bases between. This CDR3 has 14 amino acids. The CDR3 protein is CASTPMGQDYGYTF. CDR3 sequence (DNA): TGTGCCAGCACCCCGATGGGGCAGGACTATGGCTACACCTTC.

The chain links TRBV12-5 to TRBJ2-5, with D possibly being TRBD1 (6 bases). Germline V gene lookup returns CDR1 LGHNT and CDR2 FRNRAP. Trimming took 5 bases from V and 1 from J, leaving 11 bases between them. The CDR3 length is 14 residues. CDR3 nucleotide sequence: TGTGCTAGTGGTACCGGGACAACCCAAGAGACCCAGTACTTC. This encodes CASGTGTTQETQYF.

V is TRBV6-4 and J is TRBJ2-1; 9 bases agree with TRBD2. V dropped 5 bases and J dropped 6; count of bases not matched to a gene: 8. Germline V gene data show CDR1 as MRHNA and CDR2 as SNTAGT. The CDR3 totals 15 residues. The CDR3 protein is CASSHRSGGPNEQFF. CDR3 nucleotide sequence: TGTGCCAGCAGTCACCGAAGCGGGGGGCCCAATGAGCAGTTCTTC.

The sample holds many counts of this clone. J is TRBJ2-2 and V is TRBV29-1; TRBD2 aligns across 10 bases. Per the germline V gene, CDR1 is SQVTM and CDR2 is ANQGSEA. The V segment lost 5 bases and the J segment 1 base; nucleotides outside the gene matches: 4. The CDR3 consists of 15 residues. The chain's CDR3 is CSVSLAGLNTGELFF. Written as DNA, the CDR3 is TGCAGCGTTTCACTAGCGGGGTTGAACACCGGGGAGCTGTTTTTT.

This chain uses TRBV5-5 with TRBJ2-3, with a possible D match to TRBD1 (6 bases). Per germline, CDR1 SGHKS and CDR2 YYEKEE (reference sequence). Deletions cut 3 bases from V and 8 bases from J, with 16 bases between. The CDR3 consists of 14 residues. The CDR3 is CASSYRDKRVTQYF. The CDR3, as DNA: TGTGCCAGCAGCTACCGGGACAAGAGAGTTACGCAGTATTTT.

The V call is TRBV7-9, the J call TRBJ1-5; the match to TRBD1 covers 11 bases. The CDR3 is made up of 17 amino acids. CDR1 SEHNR and CDR2 FQNEAQ come from the germline V gene (reference sequence). The trim removed 2 bases at V and 4 bases at J, leaving 7 bases unmatched. The CDR3 is CASSLTGQGAGNQPQHF. For the CDR3, the DNA is TGTGCCAGCAGCTTAACCGGACAGGGGGCAGGGAATCAGCCCCAGCATTTT.

This clone was observed a few times. This chain uses TRBV3-1 (or the pseudogene TRBV3-2) with TRBJ2-1; possibly TRBD1 for D (5 bases). The germline V gene has CDR1 LGHDT and CDR2 YNNKEL (reference sequence). This CDR3 spans 15 amino acids. V lost 6 bases, J lost 0 bases, and 12 bases lay in between. CDR3 residues: CASSPDSSSYNEQFF. The CDR3 DNA follows: TGTGCCAGCAGTCCTGACAGTAGCTCCTACAATGAGCAGTTCTTC.

The rearrangement uses TRBV6-5 and TRBJ1-1, with TRBD1 matching 8 bases. This CDR3 contains 11 residues. Per the germline V gene, CDR1 is MNHEY and CDR2 is SVGAGI. The V gene end was trimmed by 5 bases and the J gene end by 8 bases; junction bases not matched to a gene: 1. CDR3 sequence (DNA): TGTGCCAGCAGTAGGACAGGGGAAGCTTTCTTT. It yields the protein CASSRTGEAFF.

This clone came up once. The chain couples TRBV11-2 to TRBJ2-6; D is possibly TRBD2 (5 bases). The ends were cut back, 7 bases at V and 2 bases at J, with 24 bases in the middle. This CDR3 has 19 amino acids. CDR1 is SGHAT and CDR2 is FQNNGV in the germline V gene. The CDR3 reads CASTNLRDRGKAGANVLTF. The CDR3 DNA follows: TGTGCCAGCACCAACCTTCGGGATCGAGGCAAAGCTGGGGCCAACGTCCTGACTTTC.

Only a few counts were recorded for this clone. The rearrangement joins TRBV27 to TRBJ2-7; 8 positions agree with TRBD2. CDR1 is MNHEY, CDR2 SMNVEV, per germline (reference sequence). Trimming removed 3 bases from V and 3 bases from J; junction bases left unmatched: 4. The CDR3 is 14 residues long. CDR3 amino acids: CASSFTGTSYEQYF. The CDR3 region has the DNA TGTGCCAGCAGTTTTACCGGGACTAGCTACGAGCAGTACTTC.

The chain couples TRBV24-1 to TRBJ2-3; 12 bases are shared with TRBD2. Germline V gives CDR1 KGHDR, CDR2 SFDVKD. The CDR3 runs to 14 residues. Trimming cost V 9 bases and J 3 bases; bases outside gene matches: 3. The DNA for the CDR3 is TGTGCCACCTCACTAGCGGGGGGAACAGATACGCAGTATTTT. Translated: CATSLAGGTDTQYF.

The rearrangement links TRBV18 to TRBJ1-3, with D hard to call. The germline V gene has CDR1 KGHSH and CDR2 LQKENI. The CDR3 contains 18 residues. Trimming cost V 3 bases and J 4 bases, with 22 bases left between them. The CDR3 sequence is CASSPPGGSYSLGNTIYF. For the CDR3, the DNA is TGTGCCAGCTCACCGCCGGGCGGGTCATATTCTCTCGGAAACACCATATATTTT. The full variable domain, in which reference TRBV18 and TRBJ1-3 provide the parts outside the CDR3, is NAGVMQNPRHLVRRRGQEARLRCSPMKGHSHVYWYRQLPEEGLKFMVYLQKENIIDESGMPKERFSAEFPKEGPSILRIQQVVRGDSAAYFCASSPPGGSYSLGNTIYFGEGSWLTVV.

Here the CDR3 reads CASSNRGGPQHF. CDR3 bases: TGTGCCAGCAGCAACCGTGGAGGTCCCCAGCATTTT. The rearrangement joins TRBV6-5 to TRBJ1-5; D uncertain. The V end was cut by 6 bases, the J end by 10 bases, with 13 bases between. The germline gives CDR1 MNHEY, CDR2 SVGAGI. CDR3 size: 12 residues.

This clone was seen a handful of times. This chain uses TRBV30 with TRBJ2-3, with 10 bases identical to TRBD2. Germline V CDR1 and CDR2: GTSNPN, SVGIG (reference sequence). CDR3 length equals 16 residues. Germline trimming cut 1 base from V and 1 base from J; bases unmatched to any gene: 5. The CDR3 sequence is CAWSAALAGGTDTQYF. Here the CDR3 DNA reads TGTGCCTGGAGTGCCGCCCTAGCGGGGGGCACAGATACGCAGTATTTT.

V and J are TRBV6-5 and TRBJ2-1; D perhaps matches TRBD1 (5 bases). Germline loops: CDR1 MNHEY, CDR2 SVGAGI. V was clipped by 0 bases and J by 1 base, with 7 bases between them. This CDR3 has 15 amino acids. For the CDR3, the DNA is TGTGCCAGCAGTTACTCTCAGGGTTCCTACAATGAGCAGTTCTTC. It translates to CASSYSQGSYNEQFF.

The rearrangement uses TRBV11-3 and TRBJ2-5; D is perhaps TRBD2 (5 bases). CDR1 and CDR2 from the germline V gene are SGHNT and YENEEA. The CDR3 length is 13 residues. The V gene lost 4 bases and the J gene lost 5 bases, with 11 bases spanning the gap. The CDR3 DNA sequence: TGTGCCAGCAGCTCCCCCGGGGATGAGACCCAGTACTTC. This gives the protein CASSSPGDETQYF.

V is TRBV10-3 and J is TRBJ1-6; D call uncertain. The germline V gene encodes CDR1 ENHRY and CDR2 SYGVKD. There are 14 residues in the CDR3. V was cut by 2 bases and J by 7 bases, with 9 bases left in between. In DNA, the CDR3 is TGTGCCATCAGTGAGCGGGGAAGCAATTCACCCCTCCACTTT. Amino acids: CAISERGSNSPLHF.

The rearrangement joins TRBV6-5 to TRBJ1-1; TRBD1 matches 8 bases. The germline gives CDR1 MNHEY, CDR2 SVGAGI. The CDR3 is 15 residues long. The J segment lost 2 bases and the V segment lost 10 bases, leaving 12 bases of the junction unmatched. The DNA of the CDR3 is TGTGCCACCTACGGGACAGGAAGGGTTAACACTGAAGCTTTCTTT. Amino acid sequence: CATYGTGRVNTEAFF.

J is TRBJ1-1 and V is TRBV14; tentatively, D is TRBD1 (5 bases). From germline, CDR1 is SGHDN and CDR2 FVKESK. V lost 0 bases to trimming and J lost 5 bases, with 10 bases between them. The CDR3 runs to 14 residues. The CDR3 protein is CASSQELGGTEAFF. The CDR3 region has the DNA TGTGCCAGCAGCCAAGAACTGGGGGGAACTGAAGCTTTCTTT.